What follows are 3 T cell receptor beta chains derived from one specimen sequenced in a study of tumor-infiltrating lymphocytes in primary liver carcinoma. Unsorted bulk tissue of roughly 18-32 mg yielded co-extracted RNA and DNA. From 400 to 500 ng total RNA, TCR beta cDNA was generated with a primer in the constant region. Slightly modified ARM-PCR, run as three nested multiplex PCR rounds, produced the TCR beta libraries. Running roughly 10 cycles apiece, the first two PCR rounds relied on TRBV1-TRBV30 forward primers together with a C-beta reverse primer. TCRdb reprocessed the multiplex PCR reads via MiXCR and lists one record per CDR3 protein. Of some 22,000 distinct CDR3 sequences listed, 60% to 80% are singletons. Sequenced input: liver tumor tissue from sampling region 5. Subset defined: tumor region T5, tumor centre. The source of these receptors is a young woman with primary liver carcinoma and hepatitis B virus infection.

As to this clonotype: Its ends do not fully match the called genes, so a read error is possible. The rearrangement joins TRBV4-3 to TRBJ2-1; D is possibly TRBD1 (6 bases). This CDR3 region has 14 residues. Germline assignment: CDR1 LGHNA and CDR2 YSLEER. The CDR3 region has the DNA TGTGCCAGCAGCCACACAGGGTTGGTCAATGAACAGTTCTTC. Translated, it gives CASSHTGLVNEQFF.

This clonotype appeared a few times. It may be a read error: a sequence one base away is much more abundant. The chain carries TRBV6-2 or TRBV6-3 and TRBJ2-5; D is ambiguous. The germline CDR1 and CDR2 sequences are MNHEY and SVGEGT. The CDR3 sequence is 13 residues long. The CDR3 DNA reads TGTACCAGCGCGGCTAACTCCCGAGAGACCCAGTACTTC. Protein sequence: CTSAANSRETQYF.

The V call is TRBV11-2, the J call TRBJ2-6; D is unresolved. The germline V gene encodes CDR1 SGHAT and CDR2 FQNNGV. The CDR3 contains 18 residues. V was shortened by 1 base and J by 1 base, with 14 bases between the two germline ends. The CDR3 sequence: CASSLVGAPGSGANVLTF. The CDR3, as DNA: TGTGCCAGCAGCTTAGTTGGAGCGCCGGGTTCTGGGGCCAACGTCCTGACTTTC.